These 28 T cell receptor beta chains originate from one sample sequenced in a study of immune characterization of retroperitoneal liposarcoma. TCRdb processed the PCR reads anew with MiXCR; each CDR3 protein has one entry. This sample carries around 20,000 distinct CDR3 sequences, 37% of them seen once, and the ten largest clones take 6.5% to 9%. The sequencing sample was made of blood. The receptors were sampled from a male donor with retroperitoneal liposarcoma.

V is TRBV12-3 or TRBV12-4 and J is TRBJ1-1, with D maybe TRBD1 (6 bases). The V gene lost 4 bases and the J gene lost 7 bases, with 10 bases spanning the gap. The CDR3 is 12 residues long. DNA for the CDR3: TGTGCCAGCAGTTCCCCGGACAGTGAAGCTTTCTTT. The encoded protein is CASSSPDSEAFF.

This clonotype showed up many times. The chain couples TRBV6-6 to TRBJ2-3; D unresolved. V lost 9 bases, J lost 3 bases, and 19 bases lay in between. The CDR3 covers 15 residues. Germline V gene data show CDR1 as MNHNY and CDR2 as SVGAGI (reference sequence). CDR3 DNA sequence: TGTGCCAGAACCCCCCCTCACCCTATGACAGATACGCAGTATTTT. It encodes CARTPPHPMTDTQYF.

This clonotype has at least ten counts. This chain connects TRBV6-1 to TRBJ1-5; tentatively, D is TRBD1 (6 bases). The CDR3 consists of 15 residues. V was pared by 6 bases and J by 6 bases, with 18 bases between. Per the germline V gene, CDR1 is MNHNS and CDR2 is SASEGT. Here the CDR3 DNA reads TGTGCCAGCAGCGTGGACAGTGGTTTCTTTCAGCCCCAGCATTTT. Protein sequence: CASSVDSGFFQPQHF.

The chain couples TRBV24-1 to TRBJ2-7; D remains unclear. The CDR3 contains 11 residues. Germline loops: CDR1 KGHDR, CDR2 SFDVKD. The ends were cut back, 3 bases at V and 9 bases at J, with 8 bases in the middle. CDR3 sequence (DNA): TGTGCCACCAGTGATGGAAGAGGGCAGTACTTC. It encodes CATSDGRGQYF.

In this sample, this clonotype is medium-sized. CDR3 sequence: CASIPEGGRFHEQFF. CDR3 nucleotide sequence: TGTGCCAGCATCCCCGAGGGGGGACGGTTTCATGAGCAGTTCTTC. The genes are TRBV6-1 and TRBJ2-1, with D perhaps being TRBD1 or TRBD2 (6 bases each). Germline lookup yields CDR1 MNHNS and CDR2 SASEGT. Deletions cut 7 bases from V and 8 bases from J, with 21 bases between. The CDR3 length is 15 residues.

The V gene is TRBV11-1, the J gene TRBJ2-1; the D call may be TRBD1 or TRBD2 (5 bases each). Germline lookup yields CDR1 SGHAT and CDR2 FQDESV (reference sequence). The CDR3 runs 15 residues. The ends were cut back, 5 bases at V and 4 bases at J, with 15 bases in the middle. CDR3 DNA sequence: TGTGCCAGCAGCCCCCGGCGAGAGGGGTACAATGAGCAGTTCTTC. Amino acids: CASSPRREGYNEQFF.

In the case of this clonotype: Since no conserved phenylalanine or tryptophan closes the CDR3, a read error is the likely cause. The V gene is TRBV11-2, the J gene TRBJ2-1; 7 bases line up with TRBD2. The J call is uncertain, as TRBJ2-7 better fits the DNA end. The CDR3 totals 17 residues. Germline V gene sequence: CDR1 SGHAT, CDR2 FQNNGV. CDR3 DNA sequence: TGTGCCAGCAGCTTCTTCGCTCGGGGAGGGCCCTACAATGAGCAGTACTCC. Its translation is CASSFFARGGPYNEQYS.

In its sample, this clonotype is medium-sized. The chain combines TRBV6-5 with TRBJ2-1, with 11 positions matching TRBD2. The J call may be in error: the DNA end matches TRBJ2-7 better. CDR3 length: 15 amino acids. Germline V lookup: CDR1 MNHEY, CDR2 SVGAGI. CDR3 bases: TGTGCCAGCAGTTACTTGGGACTAGCGGATTACGAGCAGTACTTC. It specifies CASSYLGLADYEQYF.

This clonotype was seen at least ten times. This chain connects TRBV6-1 to TRBJ1-2; D gene unclear. With 7 bases removed from V and 2 bases from J, the gap between germline ends came to 11 bases. CDR1 is MNHNS and CDR2 is SASEGT in the germline V gene. The CDR3 has 13 residues. The CDR3 DNA reads as TGTGCCAGCACCACTAGTGTGAACTATGGCTACACCTTC. It codes for CASTTSVNYGYTF.

This clonotype was seen ten or more times. The chain links TRBV6-6 to TRBJ2-1; TRBD2 matches at 7 bases. Germline CDR1 MNHNY, CDR2 SVGAGI (reference sequence). CDR3 length: 15 amino acids. V lost 2 bases, J lost 2 bases, and 3 bases stayed unmatched. The CDR3: CASSYVGGTYNEQFF. In nucleotides, the CDR3 is TGTGCCAGCAGTTACGTCGGGGGGACCTACAATGAGCAGTTCTTC.

This clonotype showed up just a few times. The chain uses TRBV6-2 or TRBV6-3 and TRBJ2-5, with TRBD1 matching 7 bases. Germline assignment: CDR1 MNHEY and CDR2 SVGEGT. Unmatched junction bases numbered 4, after V lost 6 bases and J lost 3 bases. The CDR3 consists of 13 residues. The CDR3 loop is CASRNTGEETQYF. CDR3 DNA sequence: TGTGCCAGCAGAAATACAGGGGAAGAGACCCAGTACTTC.

By share of the sample, this clonotype is medium-sized. The chain carries TRBV6-1 and TRBJ2-1, with D tentatively TRBD2 (5 bases). Matching the DNA end better, TRBJ2-7 makes the J call doubtful. The CDR3 sequence is 15 residues long. Germline CDR1 is MNHNS and CDR2 is SASEGT. For the CDR3, the DNA is TGTGCCAGCAGTTACGAAGGGAGAGGGTACAATGAGCAGTACTTC. Translating gives CASSYEGRGYNEQYF.

There are a few counts of this clonotype. The chain combines TRBV6-6 with TRBJ2-7; D is undetermined. The CDR3 consists of 14 residues. The germline V gene has CDR1 MNHNY and CDR2 SVGAGI (reference sequence). V was shortened by 3 bases and J by 5 bases, with 14 bases between the two germline ends. The CDR3 bases are TGTGCCAGCAGTTATGCAGGAACTACAAACGAGCAGTACTTC. As protein: CASSYAGTTNEQYF.

In this sample, this clonotype turned up many times. The CDR3 nucleotides are TGTGCCAGCAGAACGGGGGCCTACAATGAGCAGTACTTC. It translates to CASRTGAYNEQYF. V usage is TRBV6-1 and J usage is TRBJ2-1, with D perhaps being TRBD1 or TRBD2 (6 bases each). Gene TRBJ2-7 matches the end of the DNA better, so the J call may be wrong. This CDR3 is built from 13 residues. CDR1 and CDR2 from the germline V gene are MNHNS and SASEGT.

V and J are TRBV6-6 and TRBJ2-7, with TRBD1 as a possible D gene (5 bases). V was clipped by 0 bases and J by 1 base, with 10 bases between them. This CDR3 has 15 residues. Germline V lookup: CDR1 MNHNY, CDR2 SVGAGI (reference sequence). CDR3 loop: CASSYSLGASYEQYF. The CDR3 DNA follows: TGTGCCAGCAGTTACTCGTTAGGGGCATCCTACGAGCAGTACTTC.

This chain uses TRBV6-6 with TRBJ1-1; TRBD1 agrees at 7 bases. There are 14 residues in the CDR3. Germline trimming cut 5 bases from V and 0 bases from J; bases unmatched to any gene: 3. Germline CDR1 and CDR2: MNHNY and SVGAGI (reference sequence). In nucleotides, the CDR3 is TGTGCCAGCAGTACCGGGACAGTGAACACTGAAGCTTTCTTT. Translating it yields CASSTGTVNTEAFF.

The sample holds a few counts of this clonotype. V is TRBV11-3 and J is TRBJ2-1; D not resolved. The end of the DNA aligns better with TRBJ2-7, so the J call may be wrong. CDR3 length equals 15 residues. Germline CDR1 SGHNT, CDR2 YENEEA. CDR3 bases: TGTGCCAGCAGTTTAACCGCCGGGTCCTACTACGAGCAGTACTTC. It yields the protein CASSLTAGSYYEQYF.

In this sample, this clonotype turned up many times. The chain recombines TRBV10-1 with TRBJ1-2; TRBD1 is a possible D gene (5 bases). The V and J ends lost 3 bases and 7 bases respectively, with 21 bases between them. The CDR3 spans 16 residues. Germline assignment: CDR1 WNHNN and CDR2 SYGVQD (reference sequence). The CDR3 region is CASSDGNPREYGGYTF. The CDR3 DNA follows: TGCGCCAGCAGTGACGGCAACCCCAGGGAGTACGGTGGCTACACCTTC.

This clonotype came up many times. The CDR3 loop is CASSFEDWGGRETQFF. CDR3 coding DNA: TGTGCCAGCAGCTTCGAGGATTGGGGGGGACGGGAGACCCAGTTCTTC. The V call is TRBV7-9, the J call TRBJ2-1, with 7 bases matching TRBD2. Germline V gene lookup returns CDR1 SEHNR and CDR2 FQNEAQ (reference sequence). The length of the CDR3 is 16 residues. V lost 3 bases and J lost 13; bases outside the gene matches: 18.

This clonotype has more than one count but fewer than ten. The rearrangement joins TRBV7-6 to TRBJ2-1, with D unclear. The CDR3 extends over 17 amino acids. CDR1 is SGHVS, CDR2 FNYEAQ, per germline. V was pared by 4 bases and J by 2 bases, with 18 bases between. The CDR3, as DNA: TGTGCCAGCAGCTACGAACTGGGAATATCTCCCTACAATGAGCAGTTCTTC. Its translation is CASSYELGISPYNEQFF.

This sequence joins TRBV7-8 and TRBJ2-3, with a possible D match to TRBD2 (6 bases). From germline, CDR1 is SGHVS and CDR2 FQNEAQ. The CDR3 is 14 amino acids. V dropped 2 bases and J dropped 1 base, with 7 bases sitting between them. The CDR3 spells CASSLSGGTDTQYF. The DNA for the CDR3 is TGTGCCAGCAGCTTATCGGGGGGCACAGATACGCAGTATTTT.

This rearrangement joins TRBV11-2 to TRBJ2-5; 7 bases agree with TRBD1. From germline, CDR1 is SGHAT and CDR2 FQNNGV. V was clipped by 0 bases and J by 4 bases; unmatched bases: 11. This CDR3 comprises 17 residues. Here the CDR3 reads CASSLDSALGGRETQYF. In DNA form, the CDR3 reads TGTGCCAGCAGCTTAGATTCCGCCCTAGGGGGCAGAGAGACCCAGTACTTC.

This clonotype was seen a few times. This chain joins TRBV6-5 and TRBJ2-6; the D gene is possibly TRBD1 (6 bases). V was shortened by 8 bases and J by 3 bases, with 20 bases between the two germline ends. Germline V lookup: CDR1 MNHEY, CDR2 SVGAGI. The CDR3 extends over 17 amino acids. The CDR3 DNA reads as TGTGCCAGCCCCCCAGGGGCGGACGGCCTTGGGGCCAACGTCCTGACTTTC. Residues: CASPPGADGLGANVLTF.

This clonotype is deemed medium-sized. V usage is TRBV6-1 and J usage is TRBJ2-3, with a weak D call TRBD2 (6 bases). The V gene's germline CDR1 is MNHNS and CDR2 SASEGT. The CDR3 consists of 15 residues. With 6 bases removed from V and 0 bases from J, the gap between germline ends came to 13 bases. CDR3 bases: TGTGCCAGCAGCGGCGGGATCCACAGCACAGATACGCAGTATTTT. Residues: CASSGGIHSTDTQYF.

CDR3 in amino acids: CASSHHDGSSYNEQYF. CDR3 sequence (DNA): TGTGCCAGCAGTCACCATGACGGGAGCTCCTACAATGAGCAGTACTTC. The gene calls are TRBV6-1 and TRBJ2-1; weak D call: TRBD2 (6 bases). With the DNA end fitting TRBJ2-7 better, the J assignment may be wrong. The CDR3 contains 16 residues. From germline, CDR1 is MNHNS and CDR2 SASEGT.

This chain links TRBV6-1 with TRBJ1-4, with D maybe TRBD1 (5 bases). The CDR3 extends over 13 amino acids. Germline V gives CDR1 MNHNS, CDR2 SASEGT. V was trimmed by 4 bases and J by 4 bases, leaving 7 bases between them. The CDR3 loop reads CASSARVNEKLFF. In DNA, the CDR3 is TGTGCCAGCAGTGCCAGGGTTAATGAAAAACTGTTTTTT.

This clonotype was counted ten times or more. The V gene is TRBV7-2, the J gene TRBJ2-1, with D maybe TRBD1 (6 bases). The CDR3 covers 14 residues. V shed 3 bases and J shed 5 bases, with 11 bases lying between them. CDR1 SGHTA and CDR2 FQGNSA come from the germline V gene. The CDR3 region is CASSFTQGNNEQFF. The DNA of the CDR3 is TGTGCCAGCAGCTTTACACAGGGAAACAATGAGCAGTTCTTC.

This clonotype was seen many times. This rearrangement joins TRBV7-3 to TRBJ2-1, with 10 bases lining up with TRBD2. The J call may be faulty, since TRBJ2-7 better matches the DNA end. Germline assignment: CDR1 SGHTA and CDR2 FQGTGA. CDR3 length: 13 residues. CDR3 amino acids: CASSSRTSGEQYF. In nucleotides, the CDR3 is TGTGCCAGCAGCTCTCGGACTAGCGGTGAGCAGTACTTC.